This T cell receptor beta chain was captured by sequencing in a study of OX40 agonist ivuxolimab in advanced cancers. TCRdb's copy holds only in-frame clones and misses some; the assay was immunoSEQ multiplex PCR. Among approximately 94,000 clones, approximately 89% were seen once, and the ten largest hold about 0.89%. The CDR3 spans 15 residues. Between the trimmed V and J ends, which lost 0 bases and 3 bases, there was a span of 11 bases. Looked up from germline, CDR1 is MNHEY and CDR2 is SVGAGI. Study-wide points: Antigen specificity was not determined for the expanded peripheral T cells. Dosing at 0.1 to 3.0 mg/kg was accompanied by clonal expansion of CD4+ and CD8+ blood T cells by week 6.

As concerns this clone: The target antigen is unknown.

The J gene is TRBJ1-1, the V gene TRBV6-5, with D perhaps matching TRBD1 (6 bases). Source: CD4+ or CD8+ T cells sorted from blood, taken in a trial of the OX40 agonist ivuxolimab. The receptor was derived from an adult with an advanced solid tumor such as melanoma, head and neck, liver or kidney cancer. The CDR3 spells CASSYSQGRDTEAFF. The CDR3 DNA follows: TGTGCCAGCAGTTACTCCCAGGGGCGCGACACTGAAGCTTTCTTT.